The clone carrying this TCR beta chain was detected many times. This record belongs to a study of T cell repertoires in cytomegalovirus infection. TCRdb re-analysed the reads in MiXCR, keeping a single row per CDR3 protein. The table has 350,000 to 450,000 distinct CDR3 sequences, 15% to 20% seen once; the top ten hold approximately 8%. The receptor was isolated from a human donor in good health (CMV status not recorded). Some clones in this sample may be carry-over from other donors' samples. The sample taken for sequencing was PBMCs.

The CDR3 loop reads CASSSESADTQYF. DNA for the CDR3: TGTGCCAGCAGCTCGGAGTCTGCAGATACGCAGTATTTT. The chain has TRBV7-2 and TRBJ2-3; D remains ambiguous. The CDR3 contains 13 residues. Germline lookup yields CDR1 SGHTA and CDR2 FQGNSA. V lost 4 bases to trimming and J lost 4 bases, with 9 bases between them.